This paragraph covers one T cell receptor (beta chain) sequence. The antigen is not known. Time point reported: cycle 4 day 1 (C4D1), after five to seven weeks of nivolumab. All trial patients relapsed after autologous stem cell transplantation. The table came from immunoSEQ multiplex PCR; TCRdb's copy has only in-frame clones and leaves some out. The table records some 96,000 clones, 93% of them present only once. Trimming shortened V by 2 bases and J by 2 bases, and 7 bases separated the two germline ends. The CDR3 covers 12 residues. Germline V gene lookup returns CDR1 GTSNPN and CDR2 SVGIG (reference sequence). The entry originates in a study of PD-1 blockade in classical Hodgkin lymphoma. Study-level information: Patients were treated with nivolumab at 3 mg/kg, and this was given intravenously every 2 weeks.

General study results and limits: At baseline, newly diagnosed patients reportedly showed less TCR diversity than healthy donors.

This clonotype was obtained from a human donor with classical Hodgkin lymphoma. Sequenced here: peripheral blood mononuclear cells (PBMCs), sampled before the fourth cycle of nivolumab. The gene calls are TRBV30 and TRBJ2-7, with D uncertain. CDR3 in amino acids: CAWSPLTYEQYF. In DNA, the CDR3 is TGTGCCTGGAGTCCCCTCACCTACGAGCAGTACTTC. Full variable domain (rest looked up from reference TRBV30 and TRBJ2-7): SQTIHQWPATLVQPVGSPLSLECTVEGTSNPNLYWYRQAAGRGLQLLFYSVGIGQISSEVPQNLSASRPQDRQFILSSKKLLLSDSGFYLCAWSPLTYEQYFGPGTRLTVT.